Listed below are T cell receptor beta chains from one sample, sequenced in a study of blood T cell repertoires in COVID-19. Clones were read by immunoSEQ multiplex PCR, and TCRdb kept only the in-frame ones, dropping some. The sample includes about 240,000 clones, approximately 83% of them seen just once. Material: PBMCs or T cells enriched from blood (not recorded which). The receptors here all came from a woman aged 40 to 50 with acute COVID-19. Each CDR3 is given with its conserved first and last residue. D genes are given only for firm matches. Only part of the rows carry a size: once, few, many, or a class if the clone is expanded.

CASSRPMGASRPPTGELFF	TGTGCCAGCAGCCGACCAATGGGAGCTTCTAGACCGCCCACCGGGGAGCTGTTTTTT	.	TRBV9	TRBJ2-2	once
CAWSVSEGNEKLFF	TGTGCCTGGAGTGTGTCAGAGGGAAATGAAAAACTGTTTTTT	.	TRBV30	TRBJ1-4	.
CASSLAGSYEQYF	TGTGCCAGTAGCCTAGCGGGATCGTACGAGCAGTACTTC	TRBD2	TRBV19	TRBJ2-7	.
CASRTERVAYEQYF	TGTGCCAGCAGGACTGAGAGGGTGGCCTACGAGCAGTACTTC	.	TRBV6-5	TRBJ2-7	.
CSVEGVGRSTDTQYF	TGCAGCGTTGAAGGTGTCGGGAGGAGCACAGATACGCAGTATTTT	TRBD2	TRBV29-1	TRBJ2-3	.
CASSLSWTSRGEQFF	TGTGCCAGCAGTTTATCGTGGACTAGCCGAGGGGAGCAGTTCTTC	TRBD2	TRBV27	TRBJ2-1	.
CASRDYYEQYF	TGTGCCAGCCGGGACTACTACGAGCAGTACTTC	TRBD2	TRBV28	TRBJ2-7	.
CASSFTSAGELFF	TGTGCCAGCAGCTTTACTAGCGCCGGGGAGCTGTTTTTT	TRBD2	TRBV7-6	TRBJ2-2	.
CARPTQGGQPQHF	TGTGCCAGACCGACACAGGGGGGTCAGCCCCAGCATTTT	TRBD1	TRBV5-3	TRBJ1-5	.
CASSLVGSTPNTGELFF	TGTGCCAGCAGCTTAGTAGGTAGCACCCCGAACACCGGGGAGCTGTTTTTT	.	TRBV7-8	TRBJ2-2	.
CASSLEGVETQYF	TGTGCCAGCAGCCTAGAAGGGGTGGAGACCCAGTACTTC	.	TRBV11-3	TRBJ2-5	.
CASSLGRGGETQYF	TGTGCTAGCAGCCTAGGGCGCGGCGGGGAGACCCAGTACTTC	.	TRBV7-7	TRBJ2-5	.
CASSFSGRETQYF	TGTGCCAGCAGTTTTTCAGGGCGAGAGACCCAGTACTTC	.	TRBV27	TRBJ2-5	.
CASSPPTSGRAPDTQYF	TGTGCCAGCAGTCCGCCGACTAGCGGGAGGGCCCCAGATACGCAGTATTTT	TRBD2	TRBV27	TRBJ2-3	.
CASSLPGGELGYEQYF	TGTGCCAGCAGCCTCCCCGGGGGGGAGTTGGGTTACGAGCAGTACTTC	TRBD2	TRBV7-6	TRBJ2-7	.
CASSAGTFTGELFF	TGTGCCAGCAGCGCCGGGACTTTCACCGGGGAGCTGTTTTTT	.	TRBV9	TRBJ2-2	.
CASSPGTRGGEQYF	TGTGCCAGCAGCCCCGGGACGCGGGGCGGGGAGCAGTACTTC	.	TRBV11-3	TRBJ2-7	.
CASSLPGQNTEAFF	TGTGCCAGCAGCTTACCGGGACAGAACACTGAAGCTTTCTTT	.	TRBV5-5	TRBJ1-1	once
CASISGTGVEKLFF	TGTGCCAGCATCTCCGGGACAGGGGTTGAAAAACTGTTTTTT	TRBD1	TRBV2	TRBJ1-4	.